This is a list of T cell receptor beta chains from one sample in a study of T-cell memory formation after mild COVID-19. TCRdb re-called the 5' RACE reads through MiXCR, storing one row per CDR3 protein. The data show 250,000 to 300,000 distinct CDR3 sequences, around 15% seen once. The sample taken for sequencing was PBMCs or a T cell subset sorted from them (not recorded which). These receptors all come from a man aged 18 to 30 who had mild COVID-19 (a few samples of this study predate the infection). Cell type and time point are not known. Both conserved end residues are part of each CDR3. D genes are given only for firm matches. Size tells how often a clone was seen (once, few, many) or the class of an expanded clone, and some rows leave it out.

D gene	V gene	J gene	clone size	CDR3 protein	CDR3 DNA
NA	TRBV6-1	TRBJ1-5	NA	CASTLKGLAQPQHF	TGTGCCAGCACCTTAAAAGGACTGGCCCAGCCCCAGCATTTT
TRBD2	TRBV6-5	TRBJ2-3	many	CASSTLAGKDTQYF	TGTGCCAGCAGTACACTAGCGGGGAAGGATACGCAGTATTTT
NA	TRBV29-1	TRBJ2-1	NA	CSVEDGDNEQFF	TGCAGCGTTGAAGACGGCGACAATGAGCAGTTCTTC
TRBD2	TRBV7-3	TRBJ2-2	few	CASSLRGVANTGELFF	TGTGCCAGCAGCCTCCGGGGGGTCGCGAACACCGGGGAGCTGTTTTTT
TRBD1	TRBV29-1	TRBJ1-1	few	CSVYTGGANTEAFF	TGCAGCGTTTACACAGGGGGAGCGAACACTGAAGCTTTCTTT
NA	TRBV4-3	TRBJ1-4	NA	CASSQGGYRAAGEKLFF	TGCGCCAGCAGCCAAGGGGGGTACAGGGCGGCGGGTGAAAAACTGTTTTTT
TRBD2	TRBV28	TRBJ2-5	many	CASMAGGRLIATQYF	TGTGCCAGCATGGCGGGGGGGAGGCTTATTGCGACCCAGTACTTC
NA	TRBV6-1	TRBJ2-1	NA	CASDRGSYNEQFF	TGTGCCAGCGACCGGGGCTCCTACAATGAGCAGTTCTTC
NA	TRBV20-1	TRBJ1-1	many	CSARISPLKNTEAFF	TGCAGTGCTAGGATCAGCCCCCTGAAGAACACTGAAGCTTTCTTT
TRBD1	TRBV6-2/TRBV6-3	TRBJ2-1	NA	CASRGQLLHSYNEQFF	TGTGCCAGCAGGGGACAGCTACTACACTCCTACAATGAGCAGTTCTTC
TRBD2	TRBV5-1	TRBJ2-5	NA	CASSLAGLAGGQETQYF	TGCGCCAGCAGCTTGGCCGGACTAGCGGGGGGGCAAGAGACCCAGTACTTC
NA	TRBV28	TRBJ2-7	many	CASSLTERYEQYF	TGTGCCAGCAGTTTGACAGAGCGCTACGAGCAGTACTTC
NA	TRBV18	TRBJ2-1	NA	CASSPRTEYNEQFF	TGTGCCAGCTCACCGAGGACAGAGTACAATGAGCAGTTCTTC
TRBD2	TRBV7-2	TRBJ2-5	NA	CASSHQRGGDWGETQYF	TGTGCCAGCAGCCATCAGCGGGGTGGAGATTGGGGAGAGACCCAGTACTTC
TRBD1	TRBV5-6	TRBJ2-1	NA	CASSLLARDRYNEQFF	TGTGCCAGCAGCTTGTTGGCGAGGGACAGATACAATGAGCAGTTCTTC
TRBD1	TRBV6-2/TRBV6-3	TRBJ2-1	few	CASTYGLDRRVYNEQFF	TGTGCCAGCACCTACGGCCTGGACAGGAGAGTTTACAATGAGCAGTTCTTC
TRBD2	TRBV6-6	TRBJ2-2	once	CASSLAGAYTGELFF	TGTGCCAGCAGTTTAGCGGGGGCCTACACCGGGGAGCTGTTTTTT
TRBD1	TRBV15	TRBJ1-5	NA	CATSTGTAEGNQPQHF	TGTGCCACCAGCACAGGGACAGCGGAAGGCAATCAGCCCCAGCATTTT
NA	TRBV7-9	TRBJ1-5	NA	CASSLINGPQHF	TGTGCCAGCAGCTTAATAAATGGGCCCCAGCATTTT
NA	TRBV4-3	TRBJ1-1	NA	CASSQESGRMNTEAFF	TGCGCCAGCAGCCAAGAGAGCGGGCGGATGAACACTGAAGCTTTCTTT
NA	TRBV11-2	TRBJ2-3	many	CASSRSGEDTQYF	TGTGCCAGCAGCCGATCTGGGGAGGATACGCAGTATTTT
NA	TRBV6-5	TRBJ2-1	NA	CASNKRRGNTYNEQFF	TGTGCCAGCAACAAACGCAGGGGAAACACCTACAATGAGCAGTTCTTC
NA	TRBV11-2	TRBJ2-2	NA	CASTPLKGRRITGELFF	TGTGCCAGCACCCCGCTCAAGGGACGGAGAATCACCGGGGAGCTGTTTTTT
TRBD1	TRBV5-1	TRBJ2-1	many	CASSLEGTGGNEQFF	TGCGCCAGCAGCTTGGAGGGGACAGGGGGGAATGAGCAGTTCTTC
NA	TRBV5-6	TRBJ1-1	NA	CASSQQPREAFF	TGTGCCAGCAGCCAGCAACCTAGAGAAGCTTTCTTT
NA	TRBV19	TRBJ2-1	NA	CASSIGLDGQFF	TGTGCCAGTAGTATCGGTCTAGATGGGCAGTTCTTC
NA	TRBV4-1	TRBJ1-3	NA	CASSHQGTGNTIYF	TGCGCCAGCAGCCACCAGGGGACTGGAAACACCATATATTTT
NA	TRBV7-6	TRBJ2-1	few	CASSSTGTGYNEQFF	TGTGCCAGCAGCTCTACCGGGACTGGGTACAATGAGCAGTTCTTC
NA	TRBV6-5	TRBJ2-1	few	CASAGQGSHNEQFF	TGTGCCTCCGCGGGGCAGGGATCCCACAATGAGCAGTTCTTC
TRBD1	TRBV4-2	TRBJ2-7	many	CASSQVSGQGGTYEQYF	TGTGCCAGCAGCCAAGTGTCGGGACAGGGAGGAACCTACGAGCAGTACTTC
TRBD2	TRBV6-2/TRBV6-3	TRBJ2-1	few	CASTATSGGTEQFF	TGTGCCAGCACCGCGACTAGCGGGGGTACTGAGCAGTTCTTC
NA	TRBV9	TRBJ2-7	few	CASSGLGEQYF	TGTGCCAGCTCGGGGCTGGGGGAGCAGTACTTC
NA	TRBV12-3/TRBV12-4	TRBJ1-1	NA	CASSFVGVAEAFF	TGTGCCAGCAGTTTTGTAGGGGTTGCTGAAGCTTTCTTT
NA	TRBV19	TRBJ1-1	NA	CASNSPALEDTEAFF	TGTGCCAGTAACTCCCCGGCCCTCGAGGACACTGAAGCTTTCTTT
NA	TRBV12-3/TRBV12-4	TRBJ2-1	few	CASDRRDLHNEQFF	TGTGCCAGCGATCGTCGGGACTTACACAATGAGCAGTTCTTC
NA	TRBV4-1	TRBJ2-1	few	CASSRASFSSYNEQFF	TGCGCCAGCAGCCGAGCCTCGTTTAGCTCCTACAATGAGCAGTTCTTC
NA	TRBV7-2	TRBJ2-3	NA	CASSGLPGGTDTQYF	TGTGCCAGCAGCGGCCTGCCGGGGGGCACAGATACGCAGTATTTT
NA	TRBV19	TRBJ1-5	few	CASSFSRIDQPQHF	TGTGCCAGTAGTTTTTCACGGATTGATCAGCCCCAGCATTTT
NA	TRBV9	TRBJ2-5	NA	CASSVRDAPETQYF	TGTGCCAGCAGCGTCCGGGACGCCCCAGAGACCCAGTACTTC
TRBD1	TRBV7-3	TRBJ2-2	few	CASSWTGSNTGELFF	TGTGCCAGCAGCTGGACAGGGTCGAACACCGGGGAGCTGTTTTTT
NA	TRBV7-3	TRBJ2-3	NA	CASSSSGSRTDTQYF	TGTGCCAGCAGCTCTTCAGGGAGCCGCACAGATACGCAGTATTTT
NA	TRBV29-1	TRBJ2-2	few	CSVAGPPGELFF	TGCAGCGTTGCCGGGCCACCCGGGGAGCTGTTTTTT
NA	TRBV9	TRBJ2-2	few	CASSVSPGHKDRNTGELFF	TGTGCCAGCAGCGTATCCCCAGGACATAAGGACAGGAACACCGGGGAGCTGTTTTTT
NA	TRBV4-2	TRBJ2-7	few	CASSQESPPAEQYF	TGTGCCAGCAGCCAAGAGTCGCCACCGGCCGAGCAGTACTTC
NA	TRBV7-2	TRBJ2-3	once	CASSFYVTGGDTQYF	TGTGCCAGCAGCTTCTATGTGACAGGTGGGGATACGCAGTATTTT
NA	TRBV18	TRBJ1-1	NA	CASSPREGHEAFF	TGTGCCAGCTCACCTCGTGAGGGACACGAAGCTTTCTTT
NA	TRBV15	TRBJ2-1	few	CATSRDWASRWGSYNEQFF	TGTGCCACCAGCAGAGATTGGGCGTCGAGGTGGGGAAGCTACAATGAGCAGTTCTTC
TRBD2	TRBV27	TRBJ2-1	NA	CASSLGSGGPSYNEQFF	TGTGCCAGCAGTTTAGGTAGCGGGGGGCCCTCCTACAATGAGCAGTTCTTC
NA	TRBV6-5	TRBJ1-2	NA	CASSYAAVGGRNGYTF	TGTGCCAGCAGTTACGCGGCGGTGGGGGGGCGCAACGGCTACACCTTC
TRBD1	TRBV27	TRBJ1-1	NA	CASSLHQGAAEAFF	TGTGCCAGCAGTCTGCATCAGGGGGCCGCTGAAGCTTTCTTT
NA	TRBV18	TRBJ2-5	many	CASSTQETQYF	TGTGCCAGCTCCACCCAAGAGACCCAGTACTTC
TRBD2	TRBV7-2	TRBJ2-1	NA	CASSLAGLAGKQFF	TGTGCCAGCAGCTTAGCGGGACTAGCCGGGAAGCAGTTCTTC
NA	TRBV12-3/TRBV12-4	TRBJ1-5	NA	CAFRQGWGNQPQHF	TGTGCCTTCCGTCAGGGATGGGGCAATCAGCCCCAGCATTTT
TRBD2	TRBV6-6	TRBJ2-5	few	CASKTGLRWETQYF	TGTGCCAGCAAAACGGGACTAAGGTGGGAGACCCAGTACTTC
NA	TRBV6-2/TRBV6-3	TRBJ2-7	NA	CASSYSGTFYEQYF	TGTGCCAGCAGTTACTCCGGGACCTTCTACGAGCAGTACTTC
NA	TRBV9	TRBJ1-2	NA	CASSVEGFGDYGYTF	TGTGCCAGCAGCGTAGAAGGTTTCGGTGACTATGGCTACACCTTC